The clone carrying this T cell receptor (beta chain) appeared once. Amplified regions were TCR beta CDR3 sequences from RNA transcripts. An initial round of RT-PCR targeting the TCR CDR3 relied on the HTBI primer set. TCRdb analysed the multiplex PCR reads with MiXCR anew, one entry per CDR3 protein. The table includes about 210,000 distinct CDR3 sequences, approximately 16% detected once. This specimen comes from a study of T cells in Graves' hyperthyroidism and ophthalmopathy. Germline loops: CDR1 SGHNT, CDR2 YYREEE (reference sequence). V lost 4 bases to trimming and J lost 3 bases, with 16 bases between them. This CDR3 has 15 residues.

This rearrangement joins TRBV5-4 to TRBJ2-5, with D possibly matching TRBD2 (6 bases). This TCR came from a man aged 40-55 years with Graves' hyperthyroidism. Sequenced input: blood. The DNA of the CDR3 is TGTGCCAGCAGCCCGGGGGACTTCTCTAAAGAGACCCAGTACTTC. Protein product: CASSPGDFSKETQYF.